A single sample is the source of the 12 T cell receptor beta chains below, sequenced in a study of molecular identifiers for immune sequencing clone quantification. Using its own MiXCR run on the PCR reads, TCRdb lists one record per CDR3 protein. Of some 320,000 distinct CDR3 sequences listed, roughly 24% were seen once; the top ten hold 0.74%. Sequencing used naive CD8+ T cells from blood, with Jurkat cell RNA spiked in. Described subset: FACS-sorted CD8+CD4-CCR7+CD45RA+ naive T cells. Source of these receptors: a human donor in good health. Some libraries in this study had Jurkat cell RNA spiked in.

The sample holds many counts of this clonotype. CDR3 DNA sequence: TGTGCCAGCAGTTCAGGGGCTATAAGCTCTGGGGCCAACGTCCTGACTTTC. This sequence encodes CASSSGAISSGANVLTF. This chain uses TRBV6-5 with TRBJ2-6, with D maybe TRBD1 (6 bases). Germline loops: CDR1 MNHEY, CDR2 SVGAGI. Trimming took 4 bases from V and 0 from J, leaving 13 bases between them. This CDR3 has 17 amino acids.

The chain uses TRBV14 and TRBJ2-7; 7 bases line up with TRBD2. The CDR3 is made up of 17 amino acids. CDR1 and CDR2 from the germline V gene are SGHDN and FVKESK. Trimming took 4 bases from V and 1 from J; bases not matched to a gene: 13. CDR3 sequence: CASSPALWSGASYEQYF. In DNA form, the CDR3 reads TGTGCCAGCAGCCCGGCCCTCTGGAGCGGGGCTTCCTACGAGCAGTACTTC.

This sequence joins TRBV4-3 and TRBJ2-5; TRBD2 aligns across 10 bases. This CDR3 is built from 20 residues. Germline-derived CDR1 and CDR2 are LGHNA and YSLEER. With V trimmed by 0 bases and J by 3 bases, 16 bases remained unmatched. The CDR3 sequence is CASSQELWSSLAGEEETQYF. CDR3 DNA sequence: TGCGCCAGCAGCCAAGAACTTTGGTCTTCCCTAGCGGGAGAGGAAGAGACCCAGTACTTC.

The table lists this clonotype with a few counts. Since the CDR3 does not end with the conserved phenylalanine or tryptophan, this likely comes from a read error. CDR3 residues: CASSQVGVTGYYGYTI. CDR3 DNA sequence: TGCGCCAGCAGCCAAGTAGGGGTAACAGGTTACTATGGCTACACCATC. The rearrangement links TRBV4-1 to TRBJ1-2; D may be TRBD1 (5 bases). The V gene lost 1 base and the J gene lost 3 bases, with 15 bases spanning the gap. CDR1 is MGHRA and CDR2 is YSYEKL in the germline V gene. The CDR3 has 16 amino acids.

This clonotype showed up just a few times. The V call is TRBV27, the J call TRBJ2-4, with TRBD1 identical over 11 bases. This CDR3 has 14 residues. Germline trimming cut 8 bases from V and 3 bases from J; bases unmatched to any gene: 3. CDR1 MNHEY and CDR2 SMNVEV come from the germline V gene (reference sequence). The CDR3 DNA sequence: TGTGCCAGCGGGGACAGGGGGGGCAAAAACATTCAGTACTTC. Translated, it gives CASGDRGGKNIQYF.

This clonotype appeared many times. The gene calls are TRBV14 and TRBJ1-4; 8 positions match TRBD1. Trimming cost V 6 bases and J 8 bases; bases outside gene matches: 14. Germline values: CDR1 SGHDN, CDR2 FVKESK. This CDR3 is 16 amino acids long. The CDR3 nucleotides read TGTGCCAGCAGTCCGTTGCCGGGACAGGCAACCGAAAAACTGTTTTTT. Translating it yields CASSPLPGQATEKLFF.

This clonotype was found many times. The J gene is TRBJ1-4, the V gene TRBV6-6, with D perhaps TRBD1 (5 bases). Deletions cut 6 bases from V and 2 bases from J, with 16 bases between. CDR1 and CDR2 (germline): MNHNY, SVGAGI (reference sequence). The CDR3 length is 16 residues. As DNA, the CDR3 is TGTGCCAGCAGGCCTAACCCCGGGGCCACTAATGAAAAACTGTTTTTT. Translated: CASRPNPGATNEKLFF.

The chain links TRBV19 to TRBJ2-1; D possibly corresponds to TRBD2 (7 bases). Trimming removed 5 bases from V and 5 bases from J, with 13 bases in between. Germline CDR1 LNHDA, CDR2 SQIVND (reference sequence). There are 14 residues in the CDR3. CDR3 bases: TGTGCCAGTAGTTTAGGGGGGGCGCACAATGAGCAGTTCTTC. It is translated as CASSLGGAHNEQFF.

The gene calls are TRBV19 and TRBJ1-3; D gene uncertain. CDR1 and CDR2 from the germline V gene are LNHDA and SQIVND (reference sequence). V was trimmed by 10 bases and J by 0 bases, leaving 13 bases between them. CDR3 length: 14 residues. The CDR3 DNA reads TGTGCCACCCCCATGGGGTCCTCTGGAAACACCATATATTTT. This translates into CATPMGSSGNTIYF.

With respect to this clonotype: An end of the junction differs from the germline gene, which may be a read error. The V and J genes are TRBV4-1 and TRBJ2-3, with 8 bases aligning to TRBD2. The CDR3 is made up of 18 amino acids. From germline, CDR1 is MGHRA and CDR2 YSYEKL. CDR3 loop: CASSQDGSSGDGAATRYF. The CDR3 nucleotides read TGCGCCAGCAGCCAAGACGGAAGTAGCGGGGACGGGGCAGCTACGCGGTATTTT.

This clonotype was seen more than once but under ten times. The chain combines TRBV7-2 with TRBJ2-1; 9 nucleotides agree with TRBD2. J gave up 4 bases and V 2 bases, and 6 bases lay outside the gene matches. Per the germline V gene, CDR1 is SGHTA and CDR2 is FQGNSA. The CDR3 totals 16 residues. Here the CDR3 reads CASSLSRGGLYNEQFF. CDR3 coding DNA: TGTGCCAGCAGCTTATCGCGGGGGGGCTTGTACAATGAGCAGTTCTTC.

This clonotype was observed many times. V is TRBV29-1 and J is TRBJ1-1; TRBD1 agrees at 8 bases. Germline V gene data show CDR1 as SQVTM and CDR2 as ANQGSEA. V lost 6 bases to trimming and J lost 6 bases; unmatched junction nucleotides: 6. The CDR3 is 12 amino acids. The CDR3 DNA is TGCAGCGTCCAGGGGGCTTTCGCTGAAGCTTTCTTT. It translates to CSVQGAFAEAFF.